This T cell receptor beta chain was found in a study of cytomegalovirus exposure and HLA in healthy donors. The CDR3 spans 11 residues. V gave up 11 bases and J gave up 1 base, with 9 bases separating them. Germline CDR1 MNHEY, CDR2 SMNVEV (reference sequence). A multiplex PCR was run with 60 Vbeta primers and 13 Jbeta primers. Assay used: immunoSEQ multiplex PCR; TCRdb lists only in-frame clones, some missing. Seen here are around 240,000 clones, around 76% observed once, and the top ten hold 4.5% to 6%. Donors were ostensibly healthy at sampling, although undocumented immune exposures were probable. Findings and limits, study-wide: Later on, an analysis found that several of the most significant clusters appeared to be linked to common viral pathogens, which included parvovirus B19. In an earlier analysis, about 87% or about 30%: the productive usage of most TCR beta V segments.

On this clone: The antigen remains undetermined.

The chain recombines TRBV27 with TRBJ2-7; maybe TRBD1 (6 bases). The specimen sequenced was PBMCs. The source of this sequence is a woman aged 35 to 49 in good health and CMV-seropositive. This CDR3 is CASQGSYEQYF. In DNA, the CDR3 is TGTGCCTCCCAGGGGTCCTACGAGCAGTACTTC.